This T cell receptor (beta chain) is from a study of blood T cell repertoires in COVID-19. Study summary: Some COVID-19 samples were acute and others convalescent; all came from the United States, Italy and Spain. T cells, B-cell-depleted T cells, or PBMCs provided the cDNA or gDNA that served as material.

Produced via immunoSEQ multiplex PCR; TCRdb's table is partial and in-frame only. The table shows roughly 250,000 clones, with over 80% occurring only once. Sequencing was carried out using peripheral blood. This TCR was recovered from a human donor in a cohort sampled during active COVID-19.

CDR3 sequence reads: CASTRTGGAFF. The DNA for the CDR3 is TGTGCCAGCACCCGGACAGGGGGAGCTTTCTTT. This chain uses TRBV12-3 or TRBV12-4 with TRBJ1-1, with 10 bases matching TRBD1. With V trimmed by 7 bases and J by 10 bases, 3 bases remained unmatched. This CDR3 region has 11 residues.